Listed below are T cell receptor beta chains from one sample, sequenced in a study of T cell repertoires in cytomegalovirus infection. Using its own MiXCR run on the reads, TCRdb lists one record per CDR3 protein. This sample has about 230,000 distinct CDR3 sequences, with 6% to 8% found just once. Sequenced material: PBMCs. These receptors were taken from a human donor in good health (CMV status not recorded). Some clones in this sample may be carry-over from other donors' samples. Each CDR3 is given with its conserved first and last residue. D genes are given only for firm matches. Not all rows give a size; the values are once, few, many and, for expanded clones, a class.

j_call	v_call	clone_size	d_call	cdr3_nt	cdr3_aa
TRBJ2-3	TRBV9	many	.	TGTGCCAGCAGCCAGGGAGGCGCGAGCACAGATACGCAGTATTTT	CASSQGGASTDTQYF
TRBJ2-1	TRBV6-2/TRBV6-3	many	.	TGTGCCAGCAGTTACGGGCCCACACTGGGGAATGAGCAGTTCTTC	CASSYGPTLGNEQFF
TRBJ1-2	TRBV29-1	few	.	TGCAGCGCCGGGGCGGGGTATGGCTACACCTTC	CSAGAGYGYTF
TRBJ1-1	TRBV7-9	many	TRBD1	TGTGCCAGCAGCTACCGCGGACAGGGGGACACTGAAGCTTTCTTT	CASSYRGQGDTEAFF
TRBJ2-1	TRBV20-1	.	.	TGCAGTGCGAAGCCAACGAGCTCCTACAATGAGCAGTTCTTC	CSAKPTSSYNEQFF
TRBJ1-6	TRBV6-2/TRBV6-3	many	.	TGTGCCAGCAGCAATGACGGATCCTGGGGCCTCCACTTT	CASSNDGSWGLHF
TRBJ2-5	TRBV7-9	many	.	TGTGCCAGCAGCACATGGACAGCCGAAGAGACCCAGTACTTC	CASSTWTAEETQYF
TRBJ2-1	TRBV6-2/TRBV6-3	many	.	TGTGCCAGCAGAATGCCCCCCCGGAAGAATGAGCAGTTCTTC	CASRMPPRKNEQFF
TRBJ2-7	TRBV28	many	.	TGTGCCACCACTTTTTCCGTAAGCTCCTACGAGCAGTACTTC	CATTFSVSSYEQYF
TRBJ1-1	TRBV5-1	.	.	TGCGCCAGCAGCTTGGACGGAACAAACACTGAAGCTTTCTTT	CASSLDGTNTEAFF